The sequence of this T cell receptor (beta chain) was determined in a study of T cell repertoires in cytomegalovirus infection. The wider study: Public TCR beta signatures provided an indication of both CMV infection and a matching HLA type.

TCRdb reprocessed the reads via MiXCR and lists one record per CDR3 protein. The sample includes fewer than 550,000 distinct CDR3 sequences, 26% of them seen just once. This clonotype appeared a few times. Antigen unknown. Germline V gene sequence: CDR1 LGHNA, CDR2 YSLEER. The length of the CDR3 is 18 residues. V lost 1 base and J 2 bases, leaving 18 bases between the germline ends. Whole-study findings and limits: Clonotype analysis showed dominance of the ex vivo response by HLA-C-restricted CMV-specific TCR beta clonotypes. Summed frequency of shared TCR beta families picked out CMV carriers who also had the relevant HLA.

The material sequenced was PBMCs. The receptor was derived from a human donor in good health (CMV status not recorded). Some clones in this sample may be carry-over from other donors' samples. The chain carries TRBV4-3 and TRBJ2-4; TRBD1 or TRBD2 may be the D gene (7 bases each). CDR3 DNA sequence: TGCGCCAGCAGCCAAGGGGCCTGGGGAGGGGGCCCCAAAAACATTCAGTACTTC. This sequence encodes CASSQGAWGGGPKNIQYF.